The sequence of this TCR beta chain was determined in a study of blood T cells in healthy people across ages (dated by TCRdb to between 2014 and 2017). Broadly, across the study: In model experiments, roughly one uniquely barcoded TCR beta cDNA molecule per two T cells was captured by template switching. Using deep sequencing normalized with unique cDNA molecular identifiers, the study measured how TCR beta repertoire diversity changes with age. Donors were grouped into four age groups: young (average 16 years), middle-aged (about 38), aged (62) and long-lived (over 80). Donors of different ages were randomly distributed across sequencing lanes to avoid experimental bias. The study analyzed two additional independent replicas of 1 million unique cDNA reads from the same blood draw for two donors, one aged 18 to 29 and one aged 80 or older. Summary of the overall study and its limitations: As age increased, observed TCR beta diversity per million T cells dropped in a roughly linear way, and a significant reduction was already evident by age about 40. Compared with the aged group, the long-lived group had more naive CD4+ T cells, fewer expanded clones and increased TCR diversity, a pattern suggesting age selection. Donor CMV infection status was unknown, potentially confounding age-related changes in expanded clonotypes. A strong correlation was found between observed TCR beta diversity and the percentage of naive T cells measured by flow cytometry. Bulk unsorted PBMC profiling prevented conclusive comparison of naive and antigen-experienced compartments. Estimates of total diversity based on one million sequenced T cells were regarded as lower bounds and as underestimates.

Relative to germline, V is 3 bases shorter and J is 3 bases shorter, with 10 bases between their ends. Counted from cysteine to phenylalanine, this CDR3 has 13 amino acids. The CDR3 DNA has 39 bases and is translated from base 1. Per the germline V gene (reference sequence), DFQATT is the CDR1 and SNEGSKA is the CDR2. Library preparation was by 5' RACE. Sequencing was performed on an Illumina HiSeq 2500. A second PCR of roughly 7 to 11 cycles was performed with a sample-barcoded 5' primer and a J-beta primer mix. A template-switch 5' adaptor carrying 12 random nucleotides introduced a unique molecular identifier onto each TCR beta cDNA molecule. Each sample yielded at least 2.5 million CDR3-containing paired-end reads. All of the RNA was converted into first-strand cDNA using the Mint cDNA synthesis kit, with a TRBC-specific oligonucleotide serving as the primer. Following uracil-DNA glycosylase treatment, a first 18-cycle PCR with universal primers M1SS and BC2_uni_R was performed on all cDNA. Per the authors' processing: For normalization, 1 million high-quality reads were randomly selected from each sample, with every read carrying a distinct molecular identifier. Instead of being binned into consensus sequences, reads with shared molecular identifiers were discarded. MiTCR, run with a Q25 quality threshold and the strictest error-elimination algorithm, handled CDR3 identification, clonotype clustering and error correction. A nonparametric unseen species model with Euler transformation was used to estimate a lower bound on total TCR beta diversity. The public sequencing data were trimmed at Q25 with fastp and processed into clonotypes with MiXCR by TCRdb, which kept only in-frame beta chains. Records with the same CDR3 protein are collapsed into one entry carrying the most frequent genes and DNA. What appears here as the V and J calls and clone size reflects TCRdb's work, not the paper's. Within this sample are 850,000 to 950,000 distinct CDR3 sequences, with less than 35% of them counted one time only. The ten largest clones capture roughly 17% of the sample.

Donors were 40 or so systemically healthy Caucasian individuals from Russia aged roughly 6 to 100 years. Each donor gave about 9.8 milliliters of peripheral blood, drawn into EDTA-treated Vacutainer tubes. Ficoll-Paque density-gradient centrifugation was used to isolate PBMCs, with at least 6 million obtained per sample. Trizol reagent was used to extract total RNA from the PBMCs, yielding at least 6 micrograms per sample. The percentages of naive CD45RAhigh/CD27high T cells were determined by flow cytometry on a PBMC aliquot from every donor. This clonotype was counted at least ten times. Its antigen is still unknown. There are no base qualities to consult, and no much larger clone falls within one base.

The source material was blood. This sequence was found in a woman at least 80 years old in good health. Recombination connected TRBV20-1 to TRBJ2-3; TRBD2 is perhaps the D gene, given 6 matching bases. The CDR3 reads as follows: CSARLSGTDTQYF. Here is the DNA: TGCAGTGCTAGGTTAAGCGGGACAGATACGCAGTATTTT.